These 10 T cell receptor beta chains came from one sample sequenced in a study of T cell responses to AZD1222 COVID-19 vaccine (dated by TCRdb to the early 2020s). The time point label of this sample denotes: baseline before first vaccination. Receptors were amplified or captured by the immunoSEQ multiplex PCR assay. The table was pulled from immuneACCESS by TCRdb, which kept in-frame rearrangements only. Such tables lose some clones; where checked, under half of the loss comes from unresolved V genes, and the rest has no known cause. This sample lists about 70,000 clones; around 83% were detected once. Roughly 9.8% of the sample is in the top ten clones. Sequencing used peripheral blood, obtained on day 0 of AZD1222 vaccination. The receptors originated from an adult in good health.

V gene TRBV4-1 combines with J gene TRBJ1-1, with D hard to call. The CDR3 runs 15 residues. Trimming left V 3 bases short and J 2 bases short, with 13 bases between. Germline CDR1 and CDR2: MGHRA and YSYEKL. This CDR3 reads CASSQEPHGNTEAFF. Written as DNA, the CDR3 is TGCGCCAGCAGCCAGGAACCACACGGTAACACTGAAGCTTTCTTT.

This chain uses TRBV7-9 with TRBJ2-7, with D perhaps TRBD1 (5 bases). Germline CDR1 is SEHNR and CDR2 is FQNEAQ (reference sequence). The CDR3 totals 14 residues. With 2 bases removed from V and 0 bases from J, the gap between germline ends came to 8 bases. This CDR3 reads CASSLQGGSYEQYF. CDR3 DNA: TGTGCCAGCAGCTTACAGGGTGGCTCCTACGAGCAGTACTTC.

The chain couples TRBV19 to TRBJ1-1, with a weak D call TRBD1 (6 bases). Deletions cut 5 bases from V and 5 bases from J, with 12 bases between. The CDR3 has 13 amino acids. Germline V gene lookup returns CDR1 LNHDA and CDR2 SQIVND (reference sequence). In DNA form, the CDR3 reads TGTGCCAGTAGTTTCCTCGGACAGACTGAAGCTTTCTTT. Protein product: CASSFLGQTEAFF.

V usage is TRBV28 and J usage is TRBJ2-1; 13 bases are shared with TRBD2. The germline CDR1 and CDR2 sequences are MDHEN and SYDVKM. V dropped 7 bases and J dropped 1; count of bases not matched to a gene: 1. This CDR3 is 15 amino acids long. CDR3 DNA sequence: TGTGCCAGCACGACTAGCGGGGGGTCCTACAATGAGCAGTTCTTC. Protein sequence: CASTTSGGSYNEQFF.

The V gene is TRBV5-1, the J gene TRBJ2-3, with 8 bases matching TRBD1. The CDR3 contains 14 residues. The trim removed 3 bases at V and 1 base at J, leaving 1 base unmatched. In germline, CDR1 is SGHRS, CDR2 YFSETQ. The CDR3 here is CASSSGQGTDTQYF. The CDR3 bases are TGCGCCAGCAGCTCGGGACAGGGCACAGATACGCAGTATTTT.

The chain employs TRBV28 and TRBJ1-6, with D hard to call. Trimming left V 3 bases short and J 6 bases short, with 12 bases between. The CDR3 sequence is 15 residues long. The germline gives CDR1 MDHEN, CDR2 SYDVKM. The CDR3 DNA reads TGTGCCAGCAGTTTGCCCACCACTGGTAATTCACCCCTCCACTTT. The encoded protein is CASSLPTTGNSPLHF.

V and J are TRBV6-5 and TRBJ1-4; 8 nucleotides match TRBD1. The J segment lost 3 bases and the V segment lost 8 bases, leaving 5 bases of the junction unmatched. The CDR3 length is 14 residues. Germline values: CDR1 MNHEY, CDR2 SVGAGI. The CDR3 spells CASHRTGPNEKLFF. CDR3 nucleotides: TGTGCCAGCCATCGGACAGGGCCTAATGAAAAACTGTTTTTT.

This clone appeared a few times. The chain is built from TRBV9 and TRBJ2-5, with D possibly being TRBD2 (5 bases). Germline CDR1 and CDR2: SGDLS and YYNGEE. V was clipped by 6 bases and J by 1 base, with 19 bases between them. The CDR3 is 16 amino acids. CDR3 amino acids: CASTLGRGAVQETQYF. The CDR3 bases are TGTGCCAGCACCCTAGGTAGAGGAGCGGTCCAAGAGACCCAGTACTTC.

The rearrangement joins TRBV7-6 to TRBJ2-1; D ambiguous. The CDR3 runs 14 residues. The V end was cut by 1 base, the J end by 5 bases, with 9 bases between. CDR1 is SGHVS and CDR2 is FNYEAQ in the germline V gene. Here the CDR3 reads CASSLVEDHNEQFF. The CDR3 DNA reads TGTGCCAGCAGCTTAGTTGAAGACCACAATGAGCAGTTCTTC.

The chain has TRBV9 and TRBJ1-2; perhaps TRBD1 as D (6 bases). This CDR3 is built from 13 residues. Deletions cut 3 bases from V and 4 bases from J, with 10 bases between. In germline, CDR1 is SGDLS, CDR2 YYNGEE. The CDR3 coding sequence is TGTGCCAGCAGCGCCGCAGGGGCCTATGGCTACACCTTC. This gives the protein CASSAAGAYGYTF.